One and the same sample provided the 28 T cell receptor beta chains below, sequenced in a study of blood T cells in healthy people across ages. Through a sample-barcoded 5' primer and a J-beta primer mix, a second PCR was run for roughly 6 to 12 cycles. TCRdb ran MiXCR on the 5' RACE reads and lists one entry per CDR3 protein. Of 1 million or so distinct CDR3 sequences listed, about 23% are singletons. The same specimen was also included in a second study, on T cells of mothers and their children.

Material for sequencing was blood. These receptors were collected from a girl aged 2 to 10 in good health.

This clonotype was observed a few times. V gene TRBV27 combines with J gene TRBJ2-3, with 9 bases fitting TRBD2. Looked up from germline, CDR1 is MNHEY and CDR2 is SMNVEV (reference sequence). The CDR3 has 17 amino acids. V gave up 5 bases and J gave up 2 bases; unmatched junction bases: 11. The CDR3 protein is CASSPLGSGGTTDTQYF. The CDR3 coding sequence is TGTGCCAGCAGTCCCCTAGGAAGCGGGGGGACCACAGATACGCAGTATTTT.

The table lists this clonotype with a few counts. The chain employs TRBV5-6 and TRBJ1-4, with D possibly TRBD1 on 5 matching bases. The CDR3 consists of 15 residues. From germline, CDR1 is SGHDT and CDR2 YYEEEE. V gave up 4 bases and J gave up 3 bases, with 13 bases separating them. The CDR3 nucleotides read TGTGCCAGCAGCGGAAACAGGTTTGCTAATGAAAAACTGTTTTTT. It encodes CASSGNRFANEKLFF.

This clonotype has more than one count but fewer than ten. The chain has TRBV20-1 and TRBJ2-1; TRBD2 matches at 9 bases. The CDR3 loop spans 15 amino acids. In germline, CDR1 is DFQATT, CDR2 SNEGSKA (reference sequence). The J segment lost 7 bases and the V segment lost 5 bases, leaving 12 bases of the junction unmatched. The CDR3 bases are TGCAGTGCTCCCCTCCTGCGGGAGGGTCTAAATGAGCAGTTCTTC. This gives the protein CSAPLLREGLNEQFF.

The chain employs TRBV9 and TRBJ2-5; no firm D call. Gene TRBJ2-7 matches the end of the DNA better, so the J call may be wrong. The CDR3 extends over 14 amino acids. Germline V gene lookup returns CDR1 SGDLS and CDR2 YYNGEE. The CDR3 loop reads CASSVDPGSYEQYF. The DNA of the CDR3 is TGTGCCAGCAGCGTAGATCCTGGGTCCTACGAGCAGTACTTC.

V is TRBV25-1 and J is TRBJ2-5; TRBD1 matches 8 bases. The germline CDR1 and CDR2 sequences are MGHDK and SYGVNS. The CDR3 spans 15 residues. CDR3 region: CALKLPRGPEETQYF. The CDR3 DNA sequence: TGTGCGTTAAAACTACCCAGGGGGCCGGAGGAGACCCAGTACTTC.

This clonotype showed up just a few times. The gene calls are TRBV6-5 and TRBJ1-2; D perhaps matches TRBD1 (6 bases). The CDR3 has 17 residues. V was trimmed by 6 bases and J by 5 bases, leaving 25 bases between them. The germline V gene encodes CDR1 MNHEY and CDR2 SVGAGI. For the CDR3, the DNA is TGTGCCAGCAGCCAAGGGGGTGTAGACATCCTTAATTATGGCTACACCTTC. Protein product: CASSQGGVDILNYGYTF.

The chain links TRBV4-1 to TRBJ2-1; 8 nucleotides line up with TRBD2. Germline values: CDR1 MGHRA, CDR2 YSYEKL. The CDR3 consists of 17 residues. J was trimmed by 3 bases and V by 4 bases; bases with no gene match: 11. The DNA of the CDR3 is TGCGCCAGCAGCCGGGAGGATAGCGGGATCTACTACAATGAGCAGTTCTTC. Translating gives CASSREDSGIYYNEQFF.

This chain links TRBV20-1 with TRBJ2-6; D uncertain. Germline CDR1 is DFQATT and CDR2 is SNEGSKA (reference sequence). The CDR3 loop spans 15 amino acids. V was clipped by 6 bases and J by 0 bases, with 12 bases between them. For the CDR3, the DNA is TGCAGTGCGGGCAGGTTTAGCTCTGGGGCCAACGTCCTGACTTTC. It codes for CSAGRFSSGANVLTF.

The chain uses TRBV7-2 and TRBJ2-7; no clear D gene. This CDR3 comprises 15 residues. The V gene lost 2 bases and the J gene lost 3 bases, with 14 bases spanning the gap. The germline V gene encodes CDR1 SGHTA and CDR2 FQGNSA. The CDR3 loop is CASSLRLGTNYEQYF. In nucleotides, the CDR3 is TGTGCCAGCAGCTTAAGGTTGGGAACAAACTACGAGCAGTACTTC. Together with reference TRBV7-2 and TRBJ2-7, the CDR3 gives the full variable domain: GAGVSQSPSNKVTEKGKDVELRCDPISGHTALYWYRQSLGQGLEFLIYFQGNSAPDKSGLPSDRFSAERTGGSVSTLTIQRTQQEDSAVYLCASSLRLGTNYEQYFGPGTRLTVT.

This rearrangement joins TRBV5-1 to TRBJ2-5, with D perhaps matching TRBD2 (6 bases). Germline CDR1 and CDR2: SGHRS and YFSETQ. This CDR3 has 15 residues. V was trimmed by 4 bases and J by 3 bases, leaving 16 bases between them. The DNA for the CDR3 is TGCGCCAGCAGCGTTGACCGGGAGCGGGAAGAGACCCAGTACTTC. It specifies CASSVDREREETQYF.

CDR3 in amino acids: CSGEQGEKLFF. In DNA, the CDR3 is TGCAGCGGCGAGCAGGGGGAAAAACTGTTTTTT. This chain links TRBV29-1 with TRBJ1-4; TRBD1 might be the D (6 bases). The V end was cut by 7 bases, the J end by 8 bases, with 11 bases between. The CDR3 extends over 11 amino acids. Per germline, CDR1 SQVTM and CDR2 ANQGSEA. Full variable domain (rest looked up from reference TRBV29-1 and TRBJ1-4): SAVISQKPSRDICQRGTSLTIQCQVDSQVTMMFWYRQQPGQSLTLIATANQGSEATYESGFVIDKFPISRPNLTFSTLTVSNMSPEDSSIYLCSGEQGEKLFFGSGTQLSVL.

J is TRBJ2-3 and V is TRBV20-1, with D possibly being TRBD2 (5 bases). The CDR3 covers 15 residues. Per the germline V gene, CDR1 is DFQATT and CDR2 is SNEGSKA (reference sequence). The ends were cut back, 0 bases at V and 0 bases at J, with 10 bases in the middle. The CDR3 sequence is CSAREVRESTDTQYF. DNA for the CDR3: TGCAGTGCTAGAGAGGTTCGGGAAAGCACAGATACGCAGTATTTT.

This clonotype has just a few counts. The chain recombines TRBV20-1 with TRBJ2-1; 10 bases are shared with TRBD2. Germline lookup yields CDR1 DFQATT and CDR2 SNEGSKA (reference sequence). The CDR3 totals 13 residues. The J segment lost 9 bases and the V segment lost 4 bases, leaving 6 bases of the junction unmatched. The CDR3: CSAMASGSGEQFF. CDR3 nucleotides: TGCAGTGCTATGGCTAGCGGGAGCGGTGAGCAGTTCTTC.

The rearrangement uses TRBV29-1 and TRBJ2-1, with 8 bases lining up with TRBD1. J gave up 9 bases and V 7 bases, and 8 bases lay outside the gene matches. Per the germline V gene, CDR1 is SQVTM and CDR2 is ANQGSEA. This CDR3 is built from 12 residues. CDR3 residues: CSDRSDRGEQFF. The CDR3 nucleotides read TGCAGCGACCGGTCCGACAGGGGTGAGCAGTTCTTC.

The genes are TRBV3-1 and TRBJ2-7, with D tentatively TRBD2 (6 bases). The ends were cut back, 2 bases at V and 4 bases at J, with 18 bases in the middle. The CDR3 is made up of 16 amino acids. Per the germline V gene, CDR1 is LGHDT and CDR2 is YNNKEL (reference sequence). Written as DNA, the CDR3 is TGTGCCAGCAGCCAATACGGGGGATTGAACCCTTACGAGCAGTACTTC. It codes for CASSQYGGLNPYEQYF.

The chain has TRBV20-1 and TRBJ2-5, with TRBD2 identical over 13 bases. V was clipped by 5 bases and J by 3 bases; unmatched bases: 12. The germline V gene encodes CDR1 DFQATT and CDR2 SNEGSKA (reference sequence). This CDR3 is 17 amino acids long. The CDR3 is CSALPGLAGVVEETQYF. The CDR3 coding sequence is TGCAGTGCTCTACCCGGACTAGCGGGGGTGGTAGAAGAGACCCAGTACTTC.

This clonotype was seen more than once but under ten times. V is TRBV5-1 and J is TRBJ1-2; 7 nucleotides line up with TRBD1. The CDR3 length is 14 residues. CDR1 and CDR2 from the germline V gene are SGHRS and YFSETQ. Trimming removed 4 bases from V and 11 bases from J; junction bases left unmatched: 14. CDR3 sequence reads: CASSSYRGLDPYTF. CDR3 coding DNA: TGCGCCAGCAGCAGTTACAGGGGCCTCGACCCGTACACCTTC.

This clonotype was observed a few times. The chain has TRBV29-1 and TRBJ1-2; 8 bases line up with TRBD1. V shed 4 bases and J 3 bases; nucleotides not matched to a gene: 4. The CDR3 spans 13 residues. From germline, CDR1 is SQVTM and CDR2 ANQGSEA. CDR3 bases: TGCAGCGTTGTCTGGGGACAGGACTATGGCTACACCTTC. It codes for CSVVWGQDYGYTF.

In this sample, this clonotype turned up a few times. V usage is TRBV29-1 and J usage is TRBJ2-1; possible D gene TRBD1, 5 bases. Germline V gene lookup returns CDR1 SQVTM and CDR2 ANQGSEA. This CDR3 contains 12 residues. The V end was cut by 6 bases, the J end by 3 bases, with 9 bases between. CDR3 amino acids: CSVCDSYNEQFF. The CDR3 bases are TGCAGCGTGTGCGACAGCTACAATGAGCAGTTCTTC.

This clonotype was picked up a small number of times. The rearrangement links TRBV7-9 to TRBJ1-1; D not resolved. The length of the CDR3 is 12 residues. From germline, CDR1 is SEHNR and CDR2 FQNEAQ (reference sequence). V lost 1 base and J lost 6, with 6 bases in between. CDR3 sequence reads: CASSLENAEAFF. In DNA form, the CDR3 reads TGTGCCAGCAGCTTAGAAAACGCTGAAGCTTTCTTT.

In its sample, this clonotype was seen many times. The V call is TRBV7-9, the J call TRBJ2-7; D is unclear. Trimming took 3 bases from V and 1 from J, leaving 7 bases between them. This CDR3 region has 13 residues. Germline CDR1 reads SEHNR; CDR2 reads FQNEAQ (reference sequence). CDR3 protein: CASSFTASYEQYF. As DNA, the CDR3 is TGTGCCAGCAGCTTTACAGCGTCCTACGAGCAGTACTTC.

Only a few counts were recorded for this clonotype. The chain is built from TRBV20-1 and TRBJ2-3; D perhaps matches TRBD1 (5 bases). There are 15 residues in the CDR3. Per germline, CDR1 DFQATT and CDR2 SNEGSKA (reference sequence). The V end was cut by 1 base, the J end by 0 bases, with 11 bases between. The CDR3, as DNA: TGCAGTGCTAGAGCAACAGGAGCTAGCACAGATACGCAGTATTTT. Encoded protein: CSARATGASTDTQYF.

The V and J genes are TRBV29-1 and TRBJ1-2, with a tentative D call TRBD1 (5 bases). The CDR3 totals 13 residues. Germline-derived CDR1 and CDR2 are SQVTM and ANQGSEA. V lost 6 bases and J lost 4, with 15 bases in between. Here the CDR3 DNA reads TGCAGCGTGAGGGGAGGCAGCGTCTATGGCTACACCTTC. Its translation: CSVRGGSVYGYTF.

CDR3 sequence (DNA): TGTGCCAGCAGCCAAATGGCGCAGCTGGACACTGAAGCTTTCTTT. This encodes CASSQMAQLDTEAFF. The J gene is TRBJ1-1, the V gene TRBV7-8; D is uncertain. V lost 5 bases and J lost 3, with 16 bases in between. Germline assignment: CDR1 SGHVS and CDR2 FQNEAQ. The CDR3 is made up of 15 amino acids.

This clonotype appeared a few times. The chain joins TRBV12-3 or TRBV12-4 to TRBJ2-4, with D perhaps TRBD1 or TRBD2 (5 bases each). This CDR3 has 14 amino acids. The V end was cut by 3 bases, the J end by 8 bases, with 14 bases between. The CDR3 reads CASSLWDPPDIQYF. The DNA of the CDR3 is TGTGCCAGCAGTTTGTGGGACCCCCCGGACATTCAGTACTTC.

The CDR3 DNA reads TGCAGTGCTAGAGGATTTGCAGATGTTACGGACACTGAAGCTTTCTTT. This sequence encodes CSARGFADVTDTEAFF. The gene calls are TRBV20-1 and TRBJ1-1; D is undetermined. Germline assignment: CDR1 DFQATT and CDR2 SNEGSKA (reference sequence). With 1 base removed from V and 3 bases from J, the gap between germline ends came to 18 bases. This CDR3 is built from 16 residues.

This chain links TRBV27 with TRBJ2-5; no clear D. The DNA end is a closer match to TRBJ2-1, so the J assignment may be wrong. Germline V gene sequence: CDR1 MNHEY, CDR2 SMNVEV (reference sequence). There are 16 residues in the CDR3. The CDR3 sequence: CASSLSRTHTYNEQFF. In nucleotides, the CDR3 is TGTGCCAGCAGTTTATCCCGCACCCACACCTACAATGAGCAGTTCTTC.

With regard to this clonotype: A much bigger clone sits one base away, suggesting this may be a read error. The chain is built from TRBV7-6 and TRBJ2-7; a possible D gene is TRBD1 (6 bases). Germline V gives CDR1 SGHVS, CDR2 FNYEAQ. This CDR3 has 15 amino acids. The V end lost 4 bases, the J end lost 2 bases, and 15 bases lay between the germline ends. Here the CDR3 reads CASSSAEYRAYEQYF. In DNA, the CDR3 is TGTGCCAGCAGCTCAGCTGAGTACAGGGCCTACGAGCAGTACTTC.